Shown below are 5 T cell receptor beta chains from a single sample sequenced in a study of long-term antiretroviral therapy in people with HIV (dated 2022 in TCRdb). The immunoSEQ hsTCRB v3.0 assay was used at survey level resolution to sequence the TRB variable region. The source is immuneACCESS, and TCRdb retained only in-frame sequences with V and J called. Part of the clones is not carried over; for the studies checked, unresolved V genes explain less than half of this, and the remainder is unexplained. A total of about 21,000 clones appear in this sample, around 76% of them only once. Of the sample, 6.9% is held by the ten largest clones. Material: unsorted PBMCs, obtained 2.2 years after starting antiretroviral therapy. These receptor sequences come from a man between 45 and 60 years old with HIV.

The genes are TRBV4-3 and TRBJ2-1, with D perhaps TRBD2 (7 bases). The CDR3 extends over 17 amino acids. V was pared by 0 bases and J by 8 bases, with 20 bases between. Germline assignment: CDR1 LGHNA and CDR2 YSLEER. CDR3 amino acids: CASSQDRGAATRDEQFF. The CDR3 bases are TGCGCCAGCAGCCAAGATCGGGGGGCGGCCACTAGGGATGAGCAGTTCTTC.

The chain has TRBV7-6 and TRBJ2-7; the D is unclear. CDR1 SGHVS and CDR2 FNYEAQ come from the germline V gene. V lost 3 bases, J lost 3 bases, and 15 bases lay in between. This CDR3 is 15 amino acids long. The CDR3 nucleotides are TGTGCCAGCAGCTTTGAGGCAAGCTCCGACTACGAGCAGTACTTC. Protein product: CASSFEASSDYEQYF.

A few counts support this clone. The chain couples TRBV5-4 to TRBJ2-7; D remains ambiguous. Germline V gene lookup returns CDR1 SGHNT and CDR2 YYREEE (reference sequence). Deletions cut 3 bases from V and 5 bases from J, with 9 bases between. The CDR3 totals 12 residues. The CDR3 spells CASSSGRNEQYF. The CDR3 nucleotides read TGTGCCAGCAGCTCGGGTCGAAACGAGCAGTACTTC. Variable domain in full (rest from reference TRBV5-4 and TRBJ2-7): ETGVTQSPTHLIKTRGQQVTLRCSSQSGHNTVSWYQQALGQGPQFIFQYYREEENGRGNFPPRFSGLQFPNYSSELNVNALELDDSALYLCASSSGRNEQYFGPGTRLTVT.

The chain's CDR3 is CASRNSGRGTGELFF. Here the CDR3 DNA reads TGTGCCAGCAGGAATAGCGGGAGGGGCACCGGGGAGCTGTTTTTT. V is TRBV6-6 and J is TRBJ2-2, with TRBD2 identical over 11 bases. CDR3 size: 15 residues. Per the germline V gene, CDR1 is MNHNY and CDR2 is SVGAGI (reference sequence). The junction had 4 bases not matched to a gene; V was cut back by 6 bases and J by 4 bases.

Relative to its sample, this clone is medium-sized. The chain has TRBV4-1 and TRBJ2-7, with D tentatively TRBD2 (6 bases). Germline CDR1 reads MGHRA; CDR2 reads YSYEKL. V lost 1 base and J lost 3, with 10 bases in between. The CDR3 runs to 14 residues. CDR3 DNA: TGCGCCAGCAGCCAAGGAGGAGGGATCTACGAGCAGTACTTC. Translation: CASSQGGGIYEQYF.